The 2 T cell receptor beta chains listed next were all sequenced from one sample in a study of metastatic and nonmetastatic thyroid tumors (dated by TCRdb to between 2020 and 2021). No treatment had been received by any patient before thyroid surgery. The method was PCR. Reads for this sample came from an Illumina HiSeq 4000. Using fastp at Q25 and MiXCR, TCRdb reprocessed the public reads and kept productive beta chains. For this sample there are approximately 12,000 clones; around 33% appear just once. Of the sample, roughly 12% falls within the top ten clones. Sample: tumor tissue. These receptor sequences come from a male donor with papillary thyroid cancer or a benign thyroid nodule (not recorded which). Some clones in this sample may be carry-over from other donors' samples.

In its sample, this clone ranks as medium-sized. The chain links TRBV7-2 to TRBJ2-1; 8 nucleotides align to TRBD2. CDR3 size: 15 residues. CDR1 is SGHTA and CDR2 is FQGNSA in the germline V gene. V lost 6 bases, J lost 4 bases, and 8 bases stayed unmatched. The CDR3 sequence is CASRSGLAGYNEQFF. DNA of the CDR3: TGTGCCAGCAGATCCGGACTAGCCGGTTACAATGAGCAGTTCTTC.

In this sample, this clone turned up a few times. The chain has TRBV29-1 and TRBJ2-7; D may be TRBD2 (5 bases). Germline V CDR1 and CDR2: SQVTM, ANQGSEA. The ends were cut back, 7 bases at V and 5 bases at J, with 24 bases in the middle. This CDR3 contains 15 residues. Written as DNA, the CDR3 is TGCAGCGCCGTAGTAGTATCCGGGGTTTATGACGAGCAGTACTTC. Translating it yields CSAVVVSGVYDEQYF.